Here is one T cell receptor (beta chain) with its context. Its specificity is not known. The data were obtained in a study of cytomegalovirus exposure and HLA in healthy donors. Study context: In a later analysis, it was reported that the roughly 130 validation repertoires had been produced on the same platform as the roughly 700 repertoires belonging to the first cohort. General observations from the study: High sensitivity and specificity were reportedly achieved when the classifier diagnosed cytomegalovirus status.

Some clones are missing from TCRdb's copy, which holds only in-frame ones; the method was immunoSEQ multiplex PCR. The sample lists about 180,000 clones; about 86% were seen once. It was the 120-subject validation cohort, separate from the approximately 700-subject first cohort, to which the donors belonged. Germline V gene sequence: CDR1 LNHDA, CDR2 SQIVND (reference sequence). The length of the CDR3 is 13 residues. Deletions cut 5 bases from V and 3 bases from J, with 10 bases between. The TCR originated in a woman in her twenties or thirties in good health and CMV-seronegative. The rearrangement links TRBV19 to TRBJ1-2; no definite D call. Material: PBMCs. This CDR3 is CASSSSGHYGYTF. CDR3 sequence (DNA): TGTGCCAGTAGTTCCTCAGGCCACTATGGCTACACCTTC.